The 28 T cell receptor beta chains below were found in one sample sequenced in a study of CD8 T cells in ankylosing spondylitis. TCRdb recomputed calls from the 5' RACE reads with MiXCR, one row per CDR3 protein. The table has a few hundred thousand distinct CDR3 sequences, 15% to 20% seen once. Sequenced sample: blood, either unsorted or a sorted T cell fraction (not recorded which). The source is a male donor with ankylosing spondylitis or in good health (not recorded which).

This clonotype was found many times. V is TRBV4-2 and J is TRBJ2-1, with TRBD2 matching 8 bases. Trimming took 2 bases from V and 4 from J; bases not matched to a gene: 7. Per the germline V gene, CDR1 is LGHNA and CDR2 is YNFKEQ. The CDR3 is 16 amino acids. CDR3 loop: CASSQIPGLGYNEQFF. CDR3 in DNA: TGTGCCAGCAGCCAAATACCGGGACTAGGGTACAATGAGCAGTTCTTC.

V usage is TRBV6-2 or TRBV6-3 and J usage is TRBJ2-4; TRBD2 might be the D (6 bases). V shed 6 bases and J shed 5 bases, with 17 bases lying between them. The CDR3 extends over 15 amino acids. Germline lookup yields CDR1 MNHEY and CDR2 SVGEGT. This CDR3 reads CASSFSLEGENIQYF. The DNA for the CDR3 is TGTGCCAGCAGCTTCTCCTTGGAGGGTGAAAACATTCAGTACTTC.

The rearrangement uses TRBV29-1 and TRBJ2-7, with 7 positions matching TRBD1. The CDR3 extends over 13 amino acids. The V segment lost 7 bases and the J segment 7 bases; nucleotides outside the gene matches: 13. Germline CDR1 reads SQVTM; CDR2 reads ANQGSEA. CDR3 protein: CSAVGGDSLEQYF. The DNA of the CDR3 is TGCAGCGCCGTAGGGGGCGACTCTTTAGAGCAGTACTTC.

This clonotype was detected ten times or more. The rearrangement links TRBV29-1 to TRBJ1-4; perhaps TRBD1 as D (5 bases). There are 13 residues in the CDR3. With 6 bases removed from V and 0 bases from J, the gap between germline ends came to 8 bases. Germline lookup yields CDR1 SQVTM and CDR2 ANQGSEA. Written as DNA, the CDR3 is TGCAGCGTGTGCAGGGCAACTAATGAAAAACTGTTTTTT. Its protein product is CSVCRATNEKLFF. Supplemented by reference TRBV29-1 and TRBJ1-4, the full variable domain reads SAVISQKPSRDICQRGTSLTIQCQVDSQVTMMFWYRQQPGQSLTLIATANQGSEATYESGFVIDKFPISRPNLTFSTLTVSNMSPEDSSIYLCSVCRATNEKLFFGSGTQLSVL.

The table lists this clonotype with a few counts. V gene TRBV29-1 combines with J gene TRBJ2-7, with 10 nucleotides matching TRBD1. Germline CDR1 SQVTM, CDR2 ANQGSEA. V lost 0 bases, J lost 5 bases, and 7 bases stayed unmatched. The CDR3 has 15 amino acids. Here the CDR3 reads CSVEDLGQGKDEQYF. CDR3 sequence (DNA): TGCAGCGTTGAAGACCTGGGACAGGGGAAGGACGAGCAGTACTTC.

J is TRBJ2-7 and V is TRBV19, with TRBD1 matching 9 bases. Germline V gene data show CDR1 as LNHDA and CDR2 as SQIVND (reference sequence). V was pared by 5 bases and J by 6 bases, with 11 bases of the junction left unmatched. This CDR3 has 15 amino acids. The CDR3 sequence is CASSQGQGILGEQYF. DNA for the CDR3: TGTGCCAGTAGTCAGGGACAGGGAATACTGGGCGAGCAGTACTTC. The full variable domain, its missing parts supplied by reference TRBV19 and TRBJ2-7, is DGGITQSPKYLFRKEGQNVTLSCEQNLNHDAMYWYRQDPGQGLRLIYYSQIVNDFQKGDIAEGYSVSREKKESFPLTVTSAQKNPTAFYLCASSQGQGILGEQYFGPGTRLTVT.

The V gene is TRBV9, the J gene TRBJ2-7; D is possibly TRBD2 (6 bases). With 2 bases removed from V and 6 bases from J, the gap between germline ends came to 15 bases. This CDR3 has 14 amino acids. CDR1 SGDLS and CDR2 YYNGEE come from the germline V gene. Written as DNA, the CDR3 is TGTGCCAGCAGCGTGGCAGGAGGGCCCGGCGAGCAGTACTTC. Protein sequence: CASSVAGGPGEQYF. The variable domain in full, completed from reference TRBV9 and TRBJ2-7, reads DSGVTQTPKHLITATGQRVTLRCSPRSGDLSVYWYQQSLDQGLQFLIQYYNGEERAKGNILERFSAQQFPDLHSELNLSSLELGDSALYFCASSVAGGPGEQYFGPGTRLTVT.

CDR3 bases: TGTGCCAGCAGCATAGGGTGGAACACTGAAGCTTTCTTT. Residues: CASSIGWNTEAFF. The chain uses TRBV9 and TRBJ1-1; D unresolved. This CDR3 has 13 residues. V shed 4 bases and J shed 1 base, with 8 bases lying between them. Germline CDR1 is SGDLS and CDR2 is YYNGEE.

This clonotype was observed a few times. The rearrangement joins TRBV29-1 to TRBJ2-1, with D hard to call. This CDR3 spans 14 amino acids. V lost 1 base and J 0 bases, leaving 7 bases between the germline ends. CDR1 is SQVTM, CDR2 ANQGSEA, per germline. DNA for the CDR3: TGCAGCGTTGAAGGGGTCCACTCCTACAATGAGCAGTTCTTC. Translating it yields CSVEGVHSYNEQFF.

A few counts support this clonotype. V and J are TRBV9 and TRBJ2-3; D is ambiguous. The CDR3 covers 15 residues. Per germline, CDR1 SGDLS and CDR2 YYNGEE. The germline V and J ends were trimmed by 3 bases and 1 base, with 12 bases remaining between them. CDR3 DNA: TGTGCCAGCAGCGCGAGCGATTTTGGCACAGATACGCAGTATTTT. Amino acid sequence: CASSASDFGTDTQYF. The full variable domain, completed using reference TRBV9 and TRBJ2-3, is DSGVTQTPKHLITATGQRVTLRCSPRSGDLSVYWYQQSLDQGLQFLIQYYNGEERAKGNILERFSAQQFPDLHSELNLSSLELGDSALYFCASSASDFGTDTQYFGPGTRLTVL.

This clonotype was seen a few times. The V gene is TRBV20-1, the J gene TRBJ1-1, with TRBD1 matching over 7 bases. V lost 5 bases and J lost 0; bases outside the gene matches: 12. Per germline, CDR1 DFQATT and CDR2 SNEGSKA (reference sequence). The CDR3 is 16 amino acids. The CDR3 DNA is TGCAGTGCTGATGGATTGCGGGACAGTATGAACACTGAAGCTTTCTTT. This encodes CSADGLRDSMNTEAFF.

The table lists this clonotype with many counts. V gene TRBV9 combines with J gene TRBJ2-3; no reliable D call. Germline values: CDR1 SGDLS, CDR2 YYNGEE. The CDR3 has 16 amino acids. V was trimmed by 4 bases and J by 4 bases, leaving 19 bases between them. This CDR3 is CASSPQKAPVADTQYF. In nucleotides, the CDR3 is TGTGCCAGCAGCCCCCAAAAGGCCCCGGTCGCAGATACGCAGTATTTT.

CDR3 in amino acids: CSVEGLMGSGANVLTF. The CDR3 DNA reads TGCAGCGTTGAAGGGCTAATGGGCTCTGGGGCCAACGTCCTGACTTTC. The chain employs TRBV29-1 and TRBJ2-6; no clear D gene. Germline V gene sequence: CDR1 SQVTM, CDR2 ANQGSEA. Between the trimmed V and J ends, which lost 1 base and 0 bases, there was a span of 10 bases. This CDR3 comprises 16 residues.

Here the CDR3 DNA reads TGTGCCAGCAGCTTAGGCCTTAGCGGGAGTTCGACAGATACGCAGTATTTT. Translated, it gives CASSLGLSGSSTDTQYF. This chain connects TRBV13 to TRBJ2-3; TRBD2 aligns across 9 bases. The CDR3 is 17 residues long. Germline loops: CDR1 PRHDT, CDR2 FYEKMQ (reference sequence). V dropped 0 bases and J dropped 3; count of bases not matched to a gene: 7.

This clonotype was observed once. The CDR3 DNA sequence: TGTGCCAGCAAAGGGACTAGCGGGAGTGTCTACAATGAGCAGTTCTTC. The encoded protein is CASKGTSGSVYNEQFF. The genes are TRBV28 and TRBJ2-1, with 14 bases that match TRBD2. This CDR3 contains 16 residues. From germline, CDR1 is MDHEN and CDR2 SYDVKM. Trimming took 7 bases from V and 3 from J; bases not matched to a gene: 5.

This chain uses TRBV12-3 or TRBV12-4 with TRBJ2-1, with a possible D match to TRBD2 (6 bases). The V end was cut by 3 bases, the J end by 4 bases, with 13 bases between. The CDR3 has 15 amino acids. CDR3 sequence reads: CASSFTASVYNEQFF. CDR3 nucleotides: TGTGCCAGCAGTTTTACGGCTAGCGTGTACAATGAGCAGTTCTTC.

The CDR3 nucleotides are TGCAGCGTTGAACCTCCCATAGCGGGCTCCTACAATGAGCAGTTCTTC. Protein: CSVEPPIAGSYNEQFF. The chain carries TRBV29-1 and TRBJ2-1, with 7 positions matching TRBD2. The trim removed 2 bases at V and 0 bases at J, leaving 7 bases unmatched. The germline gives CDR1 SQVTM, CDR2 ANQGSEA. This CDR3 contains 16 residues.

This chain connects TRBV6-1 to TRBJ1-1, with TRBD1 as a possible D gene (5 bases). Germline V lookup: CDR1 MNHNS, CDR2 SASEGT. V lost 6 bases and J lost 4, with 18 bases in between. CDR3 length equals 15 residues. CDR3 in DNA: TGTGCCAGCAGAAACCAGGGTAGTTCAGTCACTGAAGCTTTCTTT. Protein sequence: CASRNQGSSVTEAFF.

Only a few counts were recorded for this clonotype. The chain couples TRBV5-1 to TRBJ2-7; 9 nucleotides match TRBD2. The CDR3 extends over 15 amino acids. Germline V gene lookup returns CDR1 SGHRS and CDR2 YFSETQ. V shed 4 bases and J 6 bases; nucleotides not matched to a gene: 11. CDR3 residues: CASSQTLAGASEQYF. CDR3 nucleotides: TGCGCCAGCAGCCAGACTTTAGCGGGAGCTAGCGAGCAGTACTTC. Full variable domain (missing parts from reference TRBV5-1 and TRBJ2-7): KAGVTQTPRYLIKTRGQQVTLSCSPISGHRSVSWYQQTPGQGLQFLFEYFSETQRNKGNFPGRFSGRQFSNSRSEMNVSTLELGDSALYLCASSQTLAGASEQYFGPGTRLTVT.

The CDR3 coding sequence is TGTGCCAGCAGCTTCGCCGGGACTATCTGTACCAACCACGAGCAGTACTTC. Translating gives CASSFAGTICTNHEQYF. The rearrangement joins TRBV11-3 to TRBJ2-7, with 7 bases fitting TRBD2. The CDR3 contains 17 residues. V lost 3 bases, J lost 5 bases, and 16 bases stayed unmatched. Per germline, CDR1 SGHNT and CDR2 YENEEA.

The V call is TRBV7-3, the J call TRBJ2-1; the match to TRBD2 covers 7 bases. There are 13 residues in the CDR3. The junction had 3 bases not matched to a gene; V was cut back by 4 bases and J by 6 bases. CDR1 SGHTA and CDR2 FQGTGA come from the germline V gene. The CDR3 loop reads CASSYWGGNEQFF. The CDR3 nucleotides are TGTGCCAGCAGCTACTGGGGGGGCAATGAGCAGTTCTTC. Supplemented by reference TRBV7-3 and TRBJ2-1, the full variable domain reads GAGVSQTPSNKVTEKGKYVELRCDPISGHTALYWYRQSLGQGPEFLIYFQGTGAADDSGLPNDRFFAVRPEGSVSTLKIQRTERGDSAVYLCASSYWGGNEQFFGPGTRLTVL.

This clonotype was observed a few times. The chain combines TRBV5-6 with TRBJ2-3, with TRBD1 identical over 7 bases. J was trimmed by 2 bases and V by 1 base; bases with no gene match: 7. This CDR3 has 16 amino acids. Germline CDR1 reads SGHDT; CDR2 reads YYEEEE. The CDR3 is CASSLRAGTATDTQYF. The CDR3 DNA sequence: TGTGCCAGCAGCTTGCGTGCTGGGACAGCCACAGATACGCAGTATTTT.

CDR3 region: CASSWGLAGGGNEQFF. CDR3 nucleotides: TGCGCCAGCAGCTGGGGACTAGCGGGAGGAGGAAATGAGCAGTTCTTC. The V and J genes are TRBV5-1 and TRBJ2-1, with 15 nucleotides matching TRBD2. The CDR3 totals 16 residues. V lost 3 bases to trimming and J lost 7 bases; unmatched junction nucleotides: 5. Germline V lookup: CDR1 SGHRS, CDR2 YFSETQ.

The chain employs TRBV13 and TRBJ1-6; D not resolved. V lost 2 bases to trimming and J lost 8 bases, with 16 bases between them. Per germline, CDR1 PRHDT and CDR2 FYEKMQ (reference sequence). CDR3 length equals 16 residues. CDR3 residues: CASSLSGEAGYSPLHF. Here the CDR3 DNA reads TGTGCCAGCAGCTTATCCGGCGAGGCGGGGTATTCACCCCTCCACTTT.

The rearrangement uses TRBV2 and TRBJ2-7, with 7 bases matching TRBD1. The germline V gene encodes CDR1 SNHLY and CDR2 FYNNEI. Losses at the gene ends were 6 bases for V and 5 bases for J; bases not matched to a gene: 13. This CDR3 spans 15 amino acids. DNA for the CDR3: TGTGCCAGCAGCCCGAGGGGACAGAGCGGCCACGAGCAGTACTTC. Amino acids: CASSPRGQSGHEQYF.

The chain uses TRBV29-1 and TRBJ2-1, with D perhaps TRBD2 (6 bases). Germline values: CDR1 SQVTM, CDR2 ANQGSEA. Trimming took off 5 bases at V and 8 bases at J, with 13 bases between the two ends. The CDR3 is 12 residues long. The CDR3 is CSVTAGSDEQFF. CDR3 bases: TGCAGCGTTACGGCGGGATCGGATGAGCAGTTCTTC.

The chain combines TRBV3-1 with TRBJ2-1; D is unclear. CDR3 length: 13 residues. V dropped 5 bases and J dropped 3 bases, with 8 bases sitting between them. Germline CDR1 is LGHDT and CDR2 is YNNKEL (reference sequence). In DNA, the CDR3 is TGTGCCAGCAGCTTAACCTACTACAATGAGCAGTTCTTC. It codes for CASSLTYYNEQFF.

In this sample, this clonotype turned up many times. The rearrangement links TRBV25-1 to TRBJ1-6; 8 bases line up with TRBD1. CDR1 is MGHDK and CDR2 is SYGVNS in the germline V gene. The J segment lost 10 bases and the V segment lost 6 bases, leaving 11 bases of the junction unmatched. The CDR3 spans 15 residues. CDR3 region: CASRPGTGVRSPLHF. CDR3 coding DNA: TGTGCCAGCAGACCCGGGACAGGAGTACGCTCACCCCTCCACTTT.